These 7 T cell receptor beta chains share one sample of origin, sequenced in a study of identical twins. In TCRdb, the 5' RACE reads were re-called with MiXCR into one record per CDR3 protein. Of around 690,000 distinct CDR3 sequences in the sample, less than 25% were seen once. The same sample was also used in a study of T cells expressing NK-cell markers.

The sequencing sample was made of PBMCs. These receptors originate from a woman between 18 and 30 years old in good health.

The V gene is TRBV29-1, the J gene TRBJ2-2; D is perhaps TRBD2 (5 bases). The CDR3 runs 15 residues. Germline V gene data show CDR1 as SQVTM and CDR2 as ANQGSEA. V lost 6 bases and J lost 8, with 22 bases in between. The CDR3: CSVRQTSSRGGELFF. The DNA of the CDR3 is TGCAGCGTCCGCCAGACTTCAAGCCGGGGTGGGGAGCTGTTTTTT.

The chain joins TRBV25-1 to TRBJ2-1, with 14 positions matching TRBD2. This CDR3 has 16 residues. Looked up from germline, CDR1 is MGHDK and CDR2 is SYGVNS. The CDR3: CVPGWTSGRHYNEQFF. The DNA for the CDR3 is TGTGTCCCCGGTTGGACTAGCGGGAGGCACTACAATGAGCAGTTCTTC.

The chain couples TRBV6-2 or TRBV6-3 to TRBJ1-5, with D perhaps matching TRBD1 (6 bases). The CDR3 runs 16 residues. Germline V gene sequence: CDR1 MNHEY, CDR2 SVGEGT. V lost 2 bases and J lost 5, with 16 bases in between. CDR3 region: CASSYIMDSDHQPQHF. The CDR3 bases are TGTGCCAGCAGTTACATCATGGACAGCGACCATCAGCCCCAGCATTTT.

The chain combines TRBV7-9 with TRBJ2-7; TRBD2 matches at 7 bases. CDR1 is SEHNR and CDR2 is FQNEAQ in the germline V gene (reference sequence). With V trimmed by 9 bases and J by 2 bases, 7 bases remained unmatched. This CDR3 has 13 residues. This CDR3 is CASLSSGAYEQYF. The CDR3, as DNA: TGTGCCAGTCTCTCCAGCGGGGCCTACGAGCAGTACTTC. The whole variable domain, filled in from reference TRBV7-9 and TRBJ2-7, reads DTGVSQNPRHKITKRGQNVTFRCDPISEHNRLYWYRQTLGQGPEFLTYFQNEAQLEKSRLLSDRFSAERPKGSFSTLEIQRTEQGDSAMYLCASLSSGAYEQYFGPGTRLTVT.

The rearrangement joins TRBV6-1 to TRBJ2-7; TRBD2 aligns across 10 bases. After removal of 7 bases from V and 2 bases from J, the junction contained 14 bases not matched to a gene. In germline, CDR1 is MNHNS, CDR2 SASEGT. The CDR3 contains 17 residues. CDR3 loop: CASTTAITSGTTYEQYF. The CDR3 DNA is TGTGCCAGCACCACGGCTATCACTAGCGGGACTACCTACGAGCAGTACTTC.

The rearrangement links TRBV20-1 to TRBJ1-3; D may be TRBD1 (6 bases). Germline-derived CDR1 and CDR2 are DFQATT and SNEGSKA (reference sequence). The CDR3 consists of 12 residues. Trimming pared 5 bases from V and 10 bases from J, leaving 15 bases between. CDR3 amino acids: CSAARTAFTIYF. In DNA form, the CDR3 reads TGCAGTGCTGCCCGGACAGCTTTTACCATATATTTT.

V gene TRBV5-1 combines with J gene TRBJ2-5, with D possibly TRBD1 on 6 matching bases. Germline CDR1 and CDR2: SGHRS and YFSETQ. Trimming cost V 2 bases and J 2 bases, with 13 bases left between them. The CDR3 extends over 15 amino acids. The DNA of the CDR3 is TGCGCCAGCAGCTTACTTACCGGACAGCAAGAGACCCAGTACTTC. It codes for CASSLLTGQQETQYF. Using reference TRBV5-1 and TRBJ2-5 for the parts outside the CDR3, the full variable domain is KAGVTQTPRYLIKTRGQQVTLSCSPISGHRSVSWYQQTPGQGLQFLFEYFSETQRNKGNFPGRFSGRQFSNSRSEMNVSTLELGDSALYLCASSLLTGQQETQYFGPGTRLLVL.